Below are 28 T cell receptor beta chains sequenced from a single sample in a study of T cells in women clearing cervical HPV infection. Libraries were prepared by immunoSEQ multiplex PCR; TCRdb keeps only in-frame clonotypes and omits some of them. With approximately 18,000 clones in the sample, the ten largest clones hold roughly a tenth. Sequenced material: blood buffy coat. The receptors shown here come from a woman aged 18-69 years with a cervical HPV16 infection that either progressed to CIN3+ or cleared (not recorded which).

Comment on this clone: The missing CDR3 end, 3 residues past where the read stops, is filled in from the germline J gene. The V gene is TRBV5-1, the J gene TRBJ2-7; 9 nucleotides agree with TRBD1. V lost 4 bases to trimming and J lost 4 bases; unmatched junction nucleotides: 9. The germline V gene encodes CDR1 SGHRS and CDR2 YFSETQ. There are 15 residues in the CDR3. The CDR3 here is CASSPGTGKLYEQYF. The part of the CDR3 DNA that was read is TGCGCCAGCAGCCCTGGGACAGGGAAGCTTTACGAG.

Note on this clone: The CDR3 end falls 3 residues outside the read, so it is completed with the germline J gene. The chain is built from TRBV2 and TRBJ2-1; a weak D match, TRBD2 (6 bases). Looked up from germline, CDR1 is SNHLY and CDR2 is FYNNEI. The CDR3 totals 15 residues. The V and J ends lost 4 bases and 7 bases respectively, with 17 bases between them. The CDR3 reads CASSVRLGGVNEQFF. Incomplete CDR3 DNA: TGTGCCAGCAGTGTCCGACTAGGAGGTGTTAATGAG. The full variable domain, completed using reference TRBV2 and TRBJ2-1, is EPEVTQTPSHQVTQMGQEVILRCVPISNHLYFYWYRQILGQKVEFLVSFYNNEISEKSEIFDDQFSVERPDGSNFTLKIRSTKLEDSAMYFCASSVRLGGVNEQFFGPGTRLTVL.

As regards this clone: The DNA ends 3 residues before the CDR3 does, and the rest of the CDR3 is filled in from the germline J gene. J is TRBJ2-7 and V is TRBV7-2; D unclear. Germline CDR1 SGHTA, CDR2 FQGNSA. The CDR3 is 13 residues long. Trimming took 2 bases from V and 3 from J, leaving 8 bases between them. This CDR3 reads CASSLTLGYEQYF. The DNA read from the CDR3 is TGTGCCAGCAGCTTAACCCTAGGCTACGAG.

Remarks on this clone: The read terminates 3 residues before the CDR3 end, so the remaining end is supplied by the germline J gene. Other DNA sequences of this sample code for an identical CDR3. The chain carries TRBV7-8 and TRBJ2-7; a possible D gene is TRBD2 (5 bases). V gave up 5 bases and J gave up 0 bases, with 17 bases separating them. The CDR3 is 16 residues long. Germline lookup yields CDR1 SGHVS and CDR2 FQNEAQ. The CDR3 DNA, read in part, is TGTGCCAGCAGCCTACTAAGTCGGGGTAGCTCCTACGAG. This gives the protein CASSLLSRGSSYE. The entire CDR3 sequence reads CASSLLSRGSSYEQYF.

Comment on this clone: The missing CDR3 end, 3 residues past where the read stops, is filled in from the germline J gene. The chain recombines TRBV6-1 with TRBJ2-3; 12 nucleotides align to TRBD2. This CDR3 spans 16 amino acids. Germline-derived CDR1 and CDR2 are MNHNS and SASEGT. The junction had 2 bases not matched to a gene; V was cut back by 4 bases and J by 0 bases. CDR3 sequence reads: CASSGLAGESTDTQYF. The DNA read from the CDR3 is TGTGCCAGCAGTGGACTAGCGGGAGAAAGCACAGATACG.

This clone ranks as medium-sized (0.01 to 0.1%) in terms of frequency. The read stops 3 residues short of the end of the CDR3; the missing end is completed from the germline J gene. The chain has TRBV20-1 and TRBJ2-5; TRBD2 agrees at 9 bases. The ends lost 3 bases at V and 2 bases at J; junction bases unmatched: 19. The germline V gene encodes CDR1 DFQATT and CDR2 SNEGSKA (reference sequence). The CDR3 has 19 amino acids. The chain's CDR3 is CSASRDGSSAGGVQETQYF. CDR3 bases read: TGCAGTGCTAGCCGGGACGGGTCCTCGGCGGGGGGGGTTCAAGAGACC.

A word on this clone: The read ends 3 residues before the CDR3 terminus; that terminus is restored from the germline J gene. The chain couples TRBV7-9 to TRBJ2-7; TRBD1 matches 10 bases. The CDR3 is 14 amino acids. V lost 5 bases to trimming and J lost 3 bases; unmatched junction nucleotides: 4. From germline, CDR1 is SEHNR and CDR2 FQNEAQ (reference sequence). The covered CDR3 bases are TGTGCCAGCAGCCCGGGACAGGGGCTCTACGAG. Translation: CASSPGQGLYE. The full CDR3 reads CASSPGQGLYEQYF. The full variable domain, rest sourced from reference TRBV7-9 and TRBJ2-7, is DTGVSQNPRHKITKRGQNVTFRCDPISEHNRLYWYRQTLGQGPEFLTYFQNEAQLEKSRLLSDRFSAERPKGSFSTLEIQRTEQGDSAMYLCASSPGQGLYEQYFGPGTRLTVT.

CDR3: CAARDRGRDGYTF. The CDR3 bases that were read are TGTGCCGCCCGGGACAGGGGGCGGGATGGC. The chain uses TRBV19 and TRBJ1-2, with 12 bases fitting TRBD1. The read halts 3 residues ahead of the CDR3 end, with the missing end drawn from the germline J gene. V shed 11 bases, J shed 6 bases, and the junction held 7 bases outside the gene matches. The germline CDR1 and CDR2 sequences are LNHDA and SQIVND (reference sequence). The CDR3 is 13 residues long.

As concerns this clone: The observed sequence ends 3 residues before the CDR3 terminus, with the missing tail filled in from the germline J gene. V is TRBV2 and J is TRBJ1-1; the D gene is possibly TRBD1 (6 bases). The CDR3 covers 16 residues. V was trimmed by 6 bases and J by 3 bases, leaving 20 bases between them. CDR1 is SNHLY and CDR2 is FYNNEI in the germline V gene. CDR3 DNA (partial): TGTGCCAGCAGCAAATTTGGTGGCAGGGGAGACACTGAA. This translates into CASSKFGGRGDTE. The complete CDR3 sequence is CASSKFGGRGDTEAFF.

Concerning this clone: Sequencing ends 3 residues short of the CDR3 end; the germline J gene provides the rest. The rearrangement links TRBV12-3 or TRBV12-4 to TRBJ2-5, with unresolved D. V lost 5 bases and J 5 bases, leaving 12 bases between the germline ends. This CDR3 has 13 residues. CDR3 loop: CASSPSQWETQYF. The CDR3 bases that were read are TGTGCCAGCAGTCCTTCGCAGTGGGAGACC.

Notes on this clone: The sequenced fragment ends 3 residues before the CDR3 boundary, so the rest is inferred from the germline J gene. This chain connects TRBV19 to TRBJ2-1, with TRBD2 identical over 9 bases. This CDR3 has 14 residues. Germline trimming cut 9 bases from V and 4 bases from J; bases unmatched to any gene: 7. CDR1 and CDR2 (germline): LNHDA, SQIVND (reference sequence). CDR3 region: CASSRLADYNEQFF. CDR3 DNA (partial): TGTGCCAGCTCTAGACTAGCGGATTACAATGAG. Looking up the rest from reference TRBV19 and TRBJ2-1 gives the full variable domain: DGGITQSPKYLFRKEGQNVTLSCEQNLNHDAMYWYRQDPGQGLRLIYYSQIVNDFQKGDIAEGYSVSREKKESFPLTVTSAQKNPTAFYLCASSRLADYNEQFFGPGTRLTVL.

Concerning this clone: The read ends 3 residues early relative to the CDR3; the germline J gene fills the gap. The J gene is TRBJ2-2, the V gene TRBV6-1, with D unclear. CDR3 size: 13 residues. V lost 2 bases and J 6 bases, leaving 7 bases between the germline ends. The germline gives CDR1 MNHNS, CDR2 SASEGT. This CDR3 is CASSERWSGELFF. The sequenced part of the CDR3 DNA is TGTGCCAGCAGTGAACGGTGGTCCGGGGAG.

As concerns this clone: The CDR3 extends 3 residues past the end of the read, so its final part is completed from the germline J gene. This chain links TRBV6-1 with TRBJ2-1; TRBD2 matches 9 bases. The CDR3 is 16 amino acids. The V segment lost 3 bases and the J segment 8 bases; nucleotides outside the gene matches: 11. In germline, CDR1 is MNHNS, CDR2 SASEGT. The CDR3 sequence is CASSDGSGSIAYEQFF. The covered CDR3 bases are TGTGCCAGCAGTGATGGTAGCGGGAGTATAGCGTATGAG.

Note on this clone: The CDR3 extends 3 residues past the end of the read, so its final part is completed from the germline J gene. This rearrangement joins TRBV14 to TRBJ1-5; D not certain. Between the trimmed V and J ends, which lost 0 bases and 7 bases, there was a span of 4 bases. Germline loops: CDR1 SGHDN, CDR2 FVKESK. This CDR3 contains 12 residues. Here the CDR3 reads CASSQERQPQHF. CDR3 DNA, as far as it was read: TGTGCCAGCAGCCAAGAGAGGCAGCCC.

Concerning this clone itself: The observed sequence ends 3 residues before the CDR3 terminus, with the missing tail filled in from the germline J gene. This chain joins TRBV20-1 and TRBJ1-5; no clear D. Germline CDR1 is DFQATT and CDR2 is SNEGSKA (reference sequence). Trimming stripped 0 bases from V and 4 bases from J, with 22 bases between. CDR3 length: 18 amino acids. The CDR3 DNA, read in part, is TGCAGTGCTAGAGATATGGCCCGAGGGCAGCGGCTAAATCAGCCC. This encodes CSARDMARGQRLNQP. The complete CDR3 reads CSARDMARGQRLNQPQHF.

About this clone itself: The read finishes 3 residues shy of the CDR3 end, and the germline J gene is used to complete it. This chain joins TRBV6-1 and TRBJ1-5; 11 bases line up with TRBD1. The germline CDR1 and CDR2 sequences are MNHNS and SASEGT. This CDR3 has 14 residues. The ends lost 4 bases at V and 5 bases at J; junction bases unmatched: 1. The part of the CDR3 DNA that was read is TGTGCCAGCAGTGGGACAGGGGGCGATCAGCCC. It encodes CASSGTGGDQP. The whole CDR3 sequence reads CASSGTGGDQPQHF.

A remark on this clone: A junction boundary mismatches the germline segment, possibly from a read error. The CDR3 end is not reached by the read, which stops 3 residues before it; the germline J gene fills it in. The chain joins TRBV7-3 to TRBJ1-4; no clear D gene. CDR3 length: 11 residues. Germline-derived CDR1 and CDR2 are SGHTA and FQGTGA. Incomplete CDR3 DNA: TGTGCCAGCGGCTTCGAGGAGGGA. As protein: CASGFEEG. The whole CDR3 sequence reads CASGFEEGLFF.

Concerning this clone: The DNA ends 3 residues before the CDR3 does, and the rest of the CDR3 is filled in from the germline J gene. The chain is built from TRBV5-1 and TRBJ1-5, with D possibly matching TRBD1 (5 bases). The CDR3 consists of 15 residues. Trimming took off 4 bases at V and 3 bases at J, with 14 bases between the two ends. Germline-derived CDR1 and CDR2 are SGHRS and YFSETQ. CDR3 DNA, as far as it was read: TGCGCCAGCAGCCCAGACGGGGGAAACAATCAGCCC. Translating gives CASSPDGGNNQP. From start to end, the CDR3 is CASSPDGGNNQPQHF.

Details on this clone: Read sequence stops 3 residues before the CDR3 end, and the germline J gene provides the missing end. The chain uses TRBV7-9 and TRBJ1-4; D is ambiguous. CDR1 is SEHNR and CDR2 is FQNEAQ in the germline V gene (reference sequence). The V gene lost 1 base and the J gene lost 7 bases, with 4 bases spanning the gap. The CDR3 runs to 12 residues. CDR3 in amino acids: CASSLGGEKLFF. The sequenced CDR3 bases are TGTGCCAGCAGCTTAGGAGGTGAAAAA.

Note on this clone: Coverage ceases 3 residues before the CDR3 finishes, and the germline J gene fills in the end. The sample carries other DNA sequences with the same CDR3. V is TRBV14 and J is TRBJ1-2; 8 bases match TRBD1. Germline loops: CDR1 SGHDN, CDR2 FVKESK. Trimming removed 4 bases from V and 6 bases from J; junction bases left unmatched: 13. CDR3 length: 16 amino acids. CDR3 residues: CASSPRGGRGLHGYTF. The part of the CDR3 DNA that was read is TGTGCCAGCAGCCCCCGCGGGGGCAGGGGGCTTCATGGC.

In regard to this clone: Coverage ceases 3 residues before the CDR3 finishes, and the germline J gene fills in the end. V gene TRBV12-3 or TRBV12-4 combines with J gene TRBJ1-5; D not resolved. CDR3 length: 13 amino acids. V lost 7 bases, J lost 5 bases, and 12 bases lay in between. CDR3 sequence reads: CASKRVRDQPQHF. CDR3 DNA (partial): TGTGCCAGCAAACGGGTTCGGGATCAGCCC.

A note on this clone: The read ends 3 residues early relative to the CDR3; the germline J gene fills the gap. The chain is built from TRBV5-1 and TRBJ2-3; maybe TRBD1 (5 bases). V lost 1 base, J lost 2 bases, and 11 bases lay in between. Germline CDR1 and CDR2: SGHRS and YFSETQ. The CDR3 is made up of 15 amino acids. The part of the CDR3 DNA that was read is TGCGCCAGCAGCTTGTTTACAGGTTCCACAGATACG. Protein sequence: CASSLFTGSTDT. The complete CDR3 protein is CASSLFTGSTDTQYF.

Concerning this clone: The read ends 3 residues shy of where the CDR3 ends; the end is completed using the germline J gene. This chain links TRBV4-2 with TRBJ2-7; D uncertain. CDR3 length: 18 amino acids. Germline V CDR1 and CDR2: LGHNA, YNFKEQ. The ends were cut back, 0 bases at V and 0 bases at J, with 18 bases in the middle. The CDR3 loop is CASSQEQTSGVFSYEQYF. The sequenced part of the CDR3 DNA is TGTGCCAGCAGCCAAGAACAGACGTCCGGCGTTTTCTCCTACGAG.

Note on this clone: The CDR3 goes on 3 residues after the read ends, and that part is filled in from the germline J gene. V gene TRBV7-2 combines with J gene TRBJ2-2; D gene unclear. This CDR3 is built from 13 residues. V was cut by 0 bases and J by 5 bases, with 4 bases left in between. The V gene's germline CDR1 is SGHTA and CDR2 FQGNSA. CDR3 bases read: TGTGCCAGCAGCTTAGCCCTTACCGGGGAG. It is translated as CASSLALTGE. In full, the CDR3 is CASSLALTGELFF.

CDR3 loop: CASSGQGIYEQYF. The sequenced CDR3 bases are TGCGCCAGCAGTGGTCAGGGGATCTACGAG. The rearrangement uses TRBV10-2 and TRBJ2-7; a weak D match, TRBD1 (6 bases). The DNA ends 3 residues before the CDR3 does, and the rest of the CDR3 is filled in from the germline J gene. Trimming took off 4 bases at V and 3 bases at J, with 10 bases between the two ends. The germline CDR1 and CDR2 sequences are WSHSY and SAAADI. The CDR3 covers 13 residues.

The CDR3 loop is CASSLDHTDTQYF. CDR3 DNA, as far as it was read: TGTGCCAGCAGCTTAGACCACACAGATACG. V and J are TRBV11-2 and TRBJ2-3; D is uncertain. Read sequence stops 3 residues before the CDR3 end, and the germline J gene provides the missing end. Between the trimmed V and J ends, which lost 0 bases and 2 bases, there was a span of 3 bases. Germline CDR1 SGHAT, CDR2 FQNNGV. The CDR3 has 13 residues.

Comment on this clone: The read ends 3 residues early relative to the CDR3; the germline J gene fills the gap. The chain joins TRBV10-2 to TRBJ1-1; D is perhaps TRBD1 (5 bases). The V end was cut by 9 bases, the J end by 1 base, with 9 bases between. The CDR3 spans 12 residues. Germline assignment: CDR1 WSHSY and CDR2 SAAADI. The sequenced part of the CDR3 DNA is TGCGCCAGTGGACACTCGAACACTGAA. The encoded protein is CASGHSNTE. The whole CDR3 region reads CASGHSNTEAFF.

A note on this clone: Sequencing ends 3 residues short of the CDR3 end; the germline J gene provides the rest. The V call is TRBV27, the J call TRBJ2-3; possibly TRBD2 for D (5 bases). CDR3 size: 14 residues. Germline-derived CDR1 and CDR2 are MNHEY and SMNVEV (reference sequence). Between the trimmed V and J ends, which lost 0 bases and 3 bases, there was a span of 7 bases. CDR3 sequence reads: CASSLSLATDTQYF. Incomplete CDR3 DNA: TGTGCCAGCAGTTTATCGCTAGCTACAGATACG.